This is a list of T cell receptor beta chains from one sample in a study of shared clonotypes between healthy human individuals. The assay was immunoSEQ multiplex PCR, and TCRdb's table has in-frame clones only and misses some. The sample gives roughly 2.2 million clones, about 92% of which show up once; 0.35% to 0.5% is in the top ten. Sample: naive CD4+ T cells from PBMCs. The source is a man between 18 and 35 years old in good health. Some clones in this sample may be carry-over from other donors' samples. CDR3s include the opening cysteine and the closing phenylalanine or tryptophan. The order of the fields is CDR3 length, clone size, J gene, V gene, D gene, CDR3 protein, CDR3 DNA. The D gene is left open where the match is weak. The listing skips clone size in some rows; elsewhere it reads once, few, many or a size class.

14 | . | TRBJ1-2 | TRBV28 | . | CATGEDTLYGGYTF | TGTGCCACGGGGGAAGACACGCTTTACGGGGGCTACACCTTC
13 | . | TRBJ1-1 | TRBV6-5 | . | CASSRQVNTEAFF | TGTGCCAGCAGCCGACAGGTGAACACTGAAGCTTTCTTT
14 | . | TRBJ1-1 | TRBV9 | . | CASSPRVGNTEAFF | TGTGCCAGCAGCCCCCGTGTCGGGAACACTGAAGCTTTCTTT
15 | . | TRBJ2-1 | TRBV2 | . | CASSENPSSYNEQFF | TGTGCCAGCAGTGAAAACCCGAGCTCCTACAATGAGCAGTTCTTC
13 | once | TRBJ2-5 | TRBV7-3 | . | CASSPRGAETQYF | TGTGCCAGCAGCCCACGCGGAGCAGAGACCCAGTACTTC
15 | . | TRBJ2-3 | TRBV18 | . | CASSPTWGDTDTQYF | TGTGCCAGCTCACCGACGTGGGGGGACACAGATACGCAGTATTTT
16 | . | TRBJ1-1 | TRBV19 | TRBD1 | CASSQHRDRVNTEAFF | TGTGCCAGTAGCCAACACCGGGACAGGGTGAACACTGAAGCTTTCTTT
15 | . | TRBJ1-5 | TRBV5-5 | . | CASSSTPQGTQPQHF | TGTGCCAGCAGCTCTACCCCTCAGGGGACCCAGCCCCAGCATTTT
15 | . | TRBJ1-2 | TRBV5-4 | . | CASSLVLGSGYGYTF | TGTGCCAGCAGCTTGGTTTTGGGCTCCGGCTATGGCTACACCTTC
14 | . | TRBJ2-7 | TRBV27 | . | CASRSYSLDYEQYF | TGTGCCAGCAGATCATATAGCCTGGACTACGAGCAGTACTTC
12 | . | TRBJ1-1 | TRBV12-1 | . | CASSFMTYEAFF | TGTGCCAGCAGCTTTATGACTTATGAAGCTTTCTTT
22 | once | TRBJ2-6 | TRBV5-1 | . | CASSLSASWGDGIYSGANVLTF | TGCGCCAGCAGCTTGTCCGCCTCGTGGGGGGACGGAATCTACTCTGGGGCCAACGTCCTGACTTTC
14 | . | TRBJ2-5 | TRBV5-4 | . | CASSGRDSQETQYF | TGTGCCAGCAGCGGACGGGACTCACAAGAGACCCAGTACTTC
16 | once | TRBJ2-2 | TRBV7-6 | . | CASSLAGRGAVGELFF | TGTGCCAGCAGCTTAGCGGGTCGAGGCGCGGTCGGGGAGCTGTTTTTT
15 | once | TRBJ2-7 | TRBV11-3 | TRBD2 | CASSRGGSGEYEQYF | TGTGCCAGCAGCCGCGGTGGTAGCGGGGAGTACGAGCAGTACTTC
16 | . | TRBJ2-2 | TRBV27 | . | CASSLLARESTGELFF | TGTGCCAGCAGTTTATTGGCACGGGAGTCGACCGGGGAGCTGTTTTTT
14 | . | TRBJ1-4 | TRBV5-1 | . | CASSPARVNEKLFF | TGCGCCAGCAGCCCCGCCAGGGTTAATGAAAAACTGTTTTTT
16 | once | TRBJ1-3 | TRBV27 | TRBD1 | CARAAYRDRGRNTIYF | TGTGCCAGGGCCGCTTACCGGGACAGGGGTAGGAACACCATATATTTT
12 | . | TRBJ2-4 | TRBV6-5 | . | CASSYFKNIQYF | TGTGCCAGCAGTTACTTCAAAAACATTCAGTACTTC
15 | . | TRBJ2-7 | TRBV7-6 | TRBD1 | CASSLVQGLIYEQYF | TGTGCCAGCAGCTTAGTACAGGGGCTCATCTACGAGCAGTACTTC
15 | . | TRBJ2-7 | TRBV6-1 | TRBD2 | CASTQGASGFYEQYF | TGTGCCAGCACCCAAGGGGCTAGCGGATTCTACGAGCAGTACTTC
14 | . | TRBJ2-2 | TRBV5-4 | . | CASSLERWGGELFF | TGTGCCAGCAGCTTGGAACGTTGGGGCGGGGAGCTGTTTTTT
13 | . | TRBJ2-5 | TRBV6-6 | TRBD2 | CASSPREGETQYF | TGTGCCAGCAGCCCCAGGGAGGGAGAGACCCAGTACTTC
16 | once | TRBJ1-3 | TRBV28 | . | CASIQPGDDSGNTIYF | TGTGCCAGCATCCAGCCGGGGGATGACTCTGGAAACACCATATATTTT
14 | . | TRBJ2-1 | TRBV6-5 | . | CASSSLEFRNEQFF | TGTGCCAGCAGTTCTCTAGAATTTAGAAATGAGCAGTTCTTC
16 | . | TRBJ1-5 | TRBV18 | TRBD1 | CASSRPGTGTNQPQHF | TGTGCCAGCTCCCGTCCCGGGACAGGGACGAATCAGCCCCAGCATTTT
13 | . | TRBJ1-1 | TRBV30 | . | CAWSPIGSRVAFF | TGTGCCTGGAGCCCCATAGGTTCCAGGGTGGCTTTCTTT
14 | . | TRBJ2-1 | TRBV29-1 | TRBD2 | CSVARAGGDNEQFF | TGCAGCGTTGCCCGGGCGGGGGGGGACAATGAGCAGTTCTTC
11 | . | TRBJ2-7 | TRBV28 | . | CASSSTLGQYF | TGTGCCAGCAGTTCCACGCTGGGGCAGTACTTC
17 | . | TRBJ2-1 | TRBV4-3 | . | CASSQKFSLGSYNEQFF | TGCGCCAGCAGCCAAAAGTTTAGTCTTGGATCCTACAATGAGCAGTTCTTC
16 | . | TRBJ2-3 | TRBV30 | . | CAWSVWSGSGTDTQYF | TGTGCCTGGAGTGTATGGTCAGGGAGCGGCACAGATACGCAGTATTTT
15 | . | TRBJ1-2 | TRBV6-6 | . | CASSLSDRLNYGYTF | TGTGCCAGCAGTCTCTCGGACAGATTAAACTATGGCTACACCTTC
18 | . | TRBJ2-1 | TRBV5-6 | TRBD2 | CASSRRSTSGRAVFEQFF | TGTGCCAGCAGCCGAAGATCGACTAGCGGGAGGGCTGTCTTTGAGCAGTTCTTC
14 | . | TRBJ1-1 | TRBV7-6 | . | CASSPGLGNTEAFF | TGTGCCAGCAGCCCCGGTTTGGGGAACACTGAAGCTTTCTTT
16 | . | TRBJ1-5 | TRBV28 | TRBD1 | CASGRGTAVENQPQHF | TGTGCCAGCGGTCGGGGGACAGCAGTTGAGAATCAGCCCCAGCATTTT
14 | . | TRBJ2-7 | TRBV7-2 | TRBD2 | CASSLTSGSYEQYF | TGTGCCAGCAGCCTTACTAGCGGATCCTACGAGCAGTACTTC
14 | . | TRBJ2-3 | TRBV10-3 | TRBD1 | CAISGQGNTDTQYF | TGTGCCATCAGTGGACAGGGCAACACAGATACGCAGTATTTT
15 | . | TRBJ1-2 | TRBV19 | TRBD1 | CASSIAQGAHYGYTF | TGTGCCAGTAGTATTGCACAGGGGGCTCACTATGGCTACACCTTC
13 | once | TRBJ1-2 | TRBV6-5 | TRBD1 | CASSRQGFGGYTF | TGTGCCAGCAGTCGACAGGGTTTTGGGGGCTACACCTTC
14 | once | TRBJ1-5 | TRBV28 | . | CASSLYSPNQPQHF | TGTGCCAGCAGTTTATACAGCCCCAATCAGCCCCAGCATTTT
17 | . | TRBJ2-7 | TRBV15 | TRBD2 | CATSRDFGLAALYEQYF | TGTGCCACCAGCAGAGATTTCGGGCTAGCGGCCCTCTACGAGCAGTACTTC
14 | . | TRBJ2-7 | TRBV6-1 | TRBD1 | CASNPDRELDEQYF | TGTGCCAGCAACCCGGACAGGGAATTGGACGAGCAGTACTTC
15 | . | TRBJ2-1 | TRBV9 | . | CASSRVSSDYNEQFF | TGTGCCAGCAGCCGGGTGTCTAGCGACTACAATGAGCAGTTCTTC
16 | . | TRBJ2-7 | TRBV18 | . | CASSPEGWESTYEQYF | TGTGCCAGCTCACCGGAAGGGTGGGAATCCACCTACGAGCAGTACTTC
17 | . | TRBJ2-3 | TRBV28 | TRBD2 | CASSTYTSGRYTDTQYF | TGTGCCAGCAGTACCTATACTAGCGGGCGATATACAGATACGCAGTATTTT
13 | . | TRBJ1-1 | TRBV7-3 | TRBD1 | CASRFDRGGEAFF | TGTGCCAGCAGATTCGACAGGGGAGGTGAAGCTTTCTTT
16 | . | TRBJ2-1 | TRBV18 | TRBD2 | CASSPGLAGNYNEQFF | TGTGCCAGCTCACCGGGACTAGCGGGAAATTACAATGAGCAGTTCTTC
16 | . | TRBJ2-6 | TRBV6-5 | . | CASSSTGVSGANVLTF | TGTGCCAGCAGTTCGACCGGGGTCTCTGGGGCCAACGTCCTGACTTTC
16 | . | TRBJ2-1 | TRBV18 | TRBD1 | CASSPPGQGIYNEQFF | TGTGCCAGCTCACCACCGGGACAGGGTATCTACAATGAGCAGTTCTTC
18 | . | TRBJ2-3 | TRBV27 | TRBD2 | CASSLGLAGGPGTDTQYF | TGTGCCAGCAGTTTGGGACTAGCGGGAGGGCCAGGCACAGATACGCAGTATTTT
15 | . | TRBJ1-5 | TRBV19 | . | CASSISARANQPQHF | TGTGCCAGTAGTATCTCAGCCAGGGCGAATCAGCCCCAGCATTTT
12 | . | TRBJ1-3 | TRBV9 | . | CASSVVGDTIYF | TGTGCCAGCAGCGTAGTGGGGGACACCATATATTTT
18 | once | TRBJ2-2 | TRBV5-4 | TRBD2 | CASSLDGLAGAYTGELFF | TGTGCCAGCAGCTTGGATGGACTAGCGGGAGCGTACACCGGGGAGCTGTTTTTT
15 | . | TRBJ2-2 | TRBV10-1 | . | CASSPRQTWDGELFF | TGCGCCAGCTCTCCTAGACAGACGTGGGACGGGGAGCTGTTTTTT
15 | . | TRBJ2-3 | TRBV7-2 | TRBD2 | CASSPMGGITDTQYF | TGTGCCAGCAGCCCCATGGGGGGGATCACAGATACGCAGTATTTT
13 | . | TRBJ2-7 | TRBV6-4 | . | CASSDFRIYEQYF | TGTGCCAGCAGTGACTTTCGCATCTACGAGCAGTACTTC